This passage covers 11 T cell receptor beta chains from one sample sequenced in a study of blood T cell repertoires in COVID-19. Here immunoSEQ multiplex PCR was the method, and the copy in TCRdb shows in-frame clones only, minus some. The sample comprises approximately 280,000 clones, approximately 91% of which are singletons, and about 12% rests with the top ten. The sample taken for sequencing was peripheral blood. The receptors were sampled from a woman aged 60-70 years with acute or convalescent COVID-19.

This clone was detected only once. The CDR3 nucleotides are TGTGCCAGCAGCCAATCAGGGGTTGTTGATGAGCAGTTCTTC. Encoded protein: CASSQSGVVDEQFF. This chain joins TRBV14 and TRBJ2-1, with D possibly matching TRBD1 (6 bases). The CDR3 covers 14 residues. Germline CDR1 and CDR2: SGHDN and FVKESK. Trimming left V 2 bases short and J 8 bases short, with 13 bases between.

The J gene is TRBJ1-1, the V gene TRBV6-6, with D perhaps TRBD1 (6 bases). The germline V and J ends were trimmed by 5 bases and 4 bases, with 20 bases remaining between them. The germline V gene has CDR1 MNHNY and CDR2 SVGAGI (reference sequence). The CDR3 length is 16 residues. The CDR3 is CASSPPIQGWSTEAFF. CDR3 nucleotides: TGTGCCAGCAGTCCTCCTATACAGGGATGGAGCACTGAAGCTTTCTTT.

This clone showed up just a few times. The chain's CDR3 is CASSFPPRQSTDTQYF. CDR3 nucleotide sequence: TGTGCCAGCAGTTTCCCCCCACGACAGAGCACAGATACGCAGTATTTT. The chain joins TRBV28 to TRBJ2-3; a weak D match, TRBD1 (5 bases). The CDR3 sequence is 16 residues long. V shed 3 bases and J shed 0 bases, with 13 bases lying between them. Germline lookup yields CDR1 MDHEN and CDR2 SYDVKM.

V is TRBV28 and J is TRBJ1-5, with a tentative D call TRBD1 (5 bases). CDR3 length equals 16 residues. Trimming stripped 2 bases from V and 1 base from J, with 12 bases between. Germline values: CDR1 MDHEN, CDR2 SYDVKM. This CDR3 is CASSLVQGLSNQPQHF. In nucleotides, the CDR3 is TGTGCCAGCAGTTTAGTCCAGGGTTTAAGCAATCAGCCCCAGCATTTT.

The chain joins TRBV7-9 to TRBJ1-1; D might be TRBD1 (5 bases). The CDR3 spans 17 residues. With 5 bases removed from V and 0 bases from J, the gap between germline ends came to 19 bases. Germline loops: CDR1 SEHNR, CDR2 FQNEAQ (reference sequence). CDR3 amino acids: CASSPHRSYPLNTEAFF. The CDR3, as DNA: TGTGCCAGCAGCCCTCACAGGAGCTACCCCTTGAACACTGAAGCTTTCTTT.

The V call is TRBV10-2, the J call TRBJ2-7, with 7 bases identical to TRBD2. The CDR3 is 14 amino acids. The V gene's germline CDR1 is WSHSY and CDR2 SAAADI. The V segment lost 3 bases and the J segment 5 bases; nucleotides outside the gene matches: 7. The CDR3 nucleotides are TGCGCCAGCAGTGAATTCGGACTAGGGAACGAGCAGTACTTC. Its translation is CASSEFGLGNEQYF.

This chain joins TRBV2 and TRBJ1-2; TRBD1 is a possible D gene (5 bases). The V and J ends lost 5 bases and 8 bases respectively, with 18 bases between them. The CDR3 covers 14 residues. In germline, CDR1 is SNHLY, CDR2 FYNNEI. For the CDR3, the DNA is TGTGCCAGCAGTTATGAGCAGGGTGTGGAGGGCTACACCTTC. It specifies CASSYEQGVEGYTF.

The chain joins TRBV2 to TRBJ2-3; 8 nucleotides align to TRBD2. The germline CDR1 and CDR2 sequences are SNHLY and FYNNEI. J gave up 2 bases and V 5 bases, and 6 bases lay outside the gene matches. This CDR3 is built from 15 residues. The CDR3: CASSIRGGITDTQYF. The CDR3 nucleotides read TGTGCCAGCAGTATTCGCGGGGGGATCACAGATACGCAGTATTTT.

The CDR3 region is CASSLLGLADRNEQFF. CDR3 coding DNA: TGTGCCAGCAGTTTATTGGGACTAGCGGACAGGAATGAGCAGTTCTTC. The chain uses TRBV27 and TRBJ2-1, with 11 bases aligning to TRBD2. CDR3 size: 16 residues. With 1 base clipped from V and 7 bases from J, the junction kept 6 bases outside the gene matches. Germline CDR1 and CDR2: MNHEY and SMNVEV (reference sequence).

V usage is TRBV28 and J usage is TRBJ2-1, with 12 positions matching TRBD2. The J segment lost 8 bases and the V segment lost 3 bases, leaving 5 bases of the junction unmatched. CDR3 length equals 15 residues. CDR1 and CDR2 from the germline V gene are MDHEN and SYDVKM. Written as DNA, the CDR3 is TGTGCCAGCAGTTTTCGGCTAGCGGGGGGGCATGAGCAGTTCTTC. It codes for CASSFRLAGGHEQFF. Variable domain in full (rest from reference TRBV28 and TRBJ2-1): DVKVTQSSRYLVKRTGEKVFLECVQDMDHENMFWYRQDPGLGLRLIYFSYDVKMKEKGDIPEGYSVSREKKERFSLILESASTNQTSMYLCASSFRLAGGHEQFFGPGTRLTVL.

The chain joins TRBV12-3 or TRBV12-4 to TRBJ1-2; D is uncertain. The CDR3 totals 11 residues. Trimming removed 7 bases from V and 2 bases from J, with 5 bases in between. The CDR3 region has the DNA TGTGCCAGCACCTTAAACTATGGCTACACCTTC. The encoded protein is CASTLNYGYTF.